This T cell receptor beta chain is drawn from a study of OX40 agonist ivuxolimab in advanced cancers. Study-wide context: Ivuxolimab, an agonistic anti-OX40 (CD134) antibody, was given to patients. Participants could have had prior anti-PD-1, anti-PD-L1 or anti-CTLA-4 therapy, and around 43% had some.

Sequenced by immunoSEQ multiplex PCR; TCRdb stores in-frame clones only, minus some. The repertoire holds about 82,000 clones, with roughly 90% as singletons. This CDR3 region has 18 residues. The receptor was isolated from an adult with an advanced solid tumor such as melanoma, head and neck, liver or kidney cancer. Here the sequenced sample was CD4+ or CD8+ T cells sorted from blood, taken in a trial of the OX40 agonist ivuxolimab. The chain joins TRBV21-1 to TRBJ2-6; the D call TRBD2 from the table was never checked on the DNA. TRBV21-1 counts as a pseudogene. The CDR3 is CASSKVGISGAGANVLTF. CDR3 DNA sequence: TGTGCCAGCAGCAAAGTGGGTATTTCGGGGGCTGGGGCCAACGTCCTGACTTTC.